This note documents a single TCR beta chain sequence. Its antigen is undetermined. The entry originates in a study of T cell responses to AZD1222 COVID-19 vaccine. Study-wide results and caveats: Unmutated regions of variants are reportedly targeted by nearly half of spike-specific TCRs. Donors were chiefly white British, with a greater number of females, and clonal diversity was perhaps underestimated. Rises in breadth and depth of Spike-specific TCRs came after two AZD1222 doses. The number of AZD1222 recipients seropositive at baseline was only five or six.

Trimming removed 0 bases from V and 2 bases from J, with 11 bases in between. Germline CDR1 is KGHSH and CDR2 is LQKENI. This CDR3 is 16 amino acids long. Sequencing was performed with immunoSEQ multiplex PCR; in TCRdb, only in-frame clones are kept and a portion is missing. The table lists roughly 99,000 clones, 92% of them singletons. The TCR comes from an adult who received the AZD1222 COVID-19 vaccine. The sample consisted of peripheral blood, taken 28 days after the second AZD1222 dose. V usage is TRBV18 and J usage is TRBJ1-5; D is uncertain. CDR3 in DNA: TGTGCCAGCTCACCACCGACTAATAGCGGCAATCAGCCCCAGCATTTT. Amino acids: CASSPPTNSGNQPQHF.